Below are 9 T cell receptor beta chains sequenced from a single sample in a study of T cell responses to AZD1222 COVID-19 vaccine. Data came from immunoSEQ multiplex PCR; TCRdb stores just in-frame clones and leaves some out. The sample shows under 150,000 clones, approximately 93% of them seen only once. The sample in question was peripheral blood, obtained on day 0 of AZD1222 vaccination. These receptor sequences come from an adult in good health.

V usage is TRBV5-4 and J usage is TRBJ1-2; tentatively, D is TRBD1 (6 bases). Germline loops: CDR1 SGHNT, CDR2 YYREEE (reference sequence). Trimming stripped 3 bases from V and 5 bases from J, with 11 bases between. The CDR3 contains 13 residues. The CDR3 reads CASSSDSIYGYTF. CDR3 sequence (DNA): TGTGCCAGCAGCTCGGACAGTATATATGGCTACACCTTC.

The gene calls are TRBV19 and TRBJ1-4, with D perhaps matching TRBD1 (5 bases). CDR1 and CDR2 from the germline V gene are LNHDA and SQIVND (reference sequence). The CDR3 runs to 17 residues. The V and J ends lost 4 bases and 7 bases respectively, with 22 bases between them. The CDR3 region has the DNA TGTGCCAGTAGTACCCTACGCAAGGGGTTGTCGGGTGAAAAACTGTTTTTT. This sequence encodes CASSTLRKGLSGEKLFF.

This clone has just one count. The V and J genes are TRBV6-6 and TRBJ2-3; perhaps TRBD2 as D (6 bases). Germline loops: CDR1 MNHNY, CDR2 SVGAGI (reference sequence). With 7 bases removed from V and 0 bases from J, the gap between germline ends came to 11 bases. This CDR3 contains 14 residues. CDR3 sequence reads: CASNLGTSTDTQYF. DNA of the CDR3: TGTGCCAGCAACCTCGGGACTAGCACAGATACGCAGTATTTT.

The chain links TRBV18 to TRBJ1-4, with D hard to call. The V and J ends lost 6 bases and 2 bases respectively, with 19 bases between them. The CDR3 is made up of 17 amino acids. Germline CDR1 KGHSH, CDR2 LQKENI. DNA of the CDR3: TGTGCCAGCTCGATCCTCCAAGTTCGGCGGACTAATGAAAAACTGTTTTTT. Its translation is CASSILQVRRTNEKLFF.

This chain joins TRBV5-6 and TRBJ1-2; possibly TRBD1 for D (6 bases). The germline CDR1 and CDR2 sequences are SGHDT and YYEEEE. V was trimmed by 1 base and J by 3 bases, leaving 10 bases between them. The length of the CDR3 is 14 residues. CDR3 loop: CASSLSDSYYGYTF. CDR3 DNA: TGTGCCAGCAGCTTGTCGGACAGTTACTATGGCTACACCTTC.

CDR3 in amino acids: CASSVLNQPQHF. Here the CDR3 DNA reads TGTGCCAGCAGTGTCCTCAATCAGCCCCAGCATTTT. The genes are TRBV2 and TRBJ1-5, with D uncertain. Germline V lookup: CDR1 SNHLY, CDR2 FYNNEI. V dropped 4 bases and J dropped 3 bases, with 4 bases sitting between them. The CDR3 length is 12 residues.

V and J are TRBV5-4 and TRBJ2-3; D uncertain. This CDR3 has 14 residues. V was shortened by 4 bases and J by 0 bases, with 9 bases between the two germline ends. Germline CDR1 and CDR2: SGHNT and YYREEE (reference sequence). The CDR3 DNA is TGTGCCAGCAGCCCCTATATCAGCACAGATACGCAGTATTTT. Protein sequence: CASSPYISTDTQYF. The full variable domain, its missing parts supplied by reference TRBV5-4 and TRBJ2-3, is ETGVTQSPTHLIKTRGQQVTLRCSSQSGHNTVSWYQQALGQGPQFIFQYYREEENGRGNFPPRFSGLQFPNYSSELNVNALELDDSALYLCASSPYISTDTQYFGPGTRLTVL.

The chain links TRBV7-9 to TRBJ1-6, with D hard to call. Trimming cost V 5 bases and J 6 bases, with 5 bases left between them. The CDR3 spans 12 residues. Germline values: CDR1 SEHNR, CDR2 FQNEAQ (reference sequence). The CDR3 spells CASSLPNSPLHF. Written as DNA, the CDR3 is TGTGCCAGCAGCCTGCCTAATTCACCCCTCCACTTT.

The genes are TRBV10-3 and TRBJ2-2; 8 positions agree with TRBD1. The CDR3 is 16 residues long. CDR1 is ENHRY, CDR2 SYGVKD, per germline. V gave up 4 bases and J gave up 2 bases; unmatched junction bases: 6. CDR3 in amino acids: CAISGQGQVNTGELFF. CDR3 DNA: TGTGCCATCAGTGGTCAGGGACAGGTAAACACCGGGGAGCTGTTTTTT.